This T cell receptor beta chain was documented in a study of graft-versus-host responses after intestinal transplantation. Study in general: Transplant types were multivisceral, liver-intestinal, or isolated intestinal.

Germline CDR1 is ENHRY and CDR2 is SYGVKD. Trimming removed 7 bases from V and 0 bases from J, with 11 bases in between. This CDR3 comprises 14 residues. As concerns this clone: Its specificity is unknown.

Sequenced by immunoSEQ multiplex PCR; TCRdb stores in-frame clones only, minus some. The sample lists about 90,000 clones; just under 95% were seen once. The source is a human donor who was the organ donor for an intestinal transplant. The chain links TRBV10-3 to TRBJ2-3; D is perhaps TRBD1 (5 bases). Material: unstimulated CD8+ T cells sorted from spleen or lymph node cells, obtained before transplant. CDR3 in amino acids: CAINEGASTDTQYF. The CDR3 DNA reads TGTGCCATCAATGAAGGGGCTAGCACAGATACGCAGTATTTT.